The 32 T cell receptor beta chains reported below all come from one sample, sequenced in a study of control samples from healthy donors and cancer patients. The table came from immunoSEQ multiplex PCR; TCRdb's copy has only in-frame clones and leaves some out. The table lists more than 95,000 clones, roughly 87% of them singletons, with around 2% in the top ten. The source material was blood. These receptors all stem from a man aged 18 to 35 in good health.

This clone was recorded once. The genes are TRBV3-1 (or the pseudogene TRBV3-2) and TRBJ1-2; maybe TRBD1 (5 bases). The V end lost 1 base, the J end lost 7 bases, and 13 bases lay between the germline ends. CDR3 length equals 14 residues. Germline V gives CDR1 LGHDT, CDR2 YNNKEL (reference sequence). This CDR3 is CASSQAFQGLGYTF. In DNA form, the CDR3 reads TGTGCCAGCAGCCAAGCGTTTCAGGGCCTTGGCTACACCTTC.

In its sample, this clone was seen once. One end of the junction is discordant with germline, which a read error may explain. The chain links TRBV24-1 to TRBJ2-3, with D tentatively TRBD1 (6 bases). Germline V gives CDR1 KGHDR, CDR2 SFDVKD. CDR3 size: 17 residues. CDR3 in DNA: TGTGCCACAAGTGAAGGGGGAATAGCGAGTGGGGCAGATACGCAGTATTTT. This translates into CATSEGGIASGADTQYF.

The chain uses TRBV28 and TRBJ2-2; D unclear. The CDR3 runs to 14 residues. V dropped 6 bases and J dropped 3 bases, with 11 bases sitting between them. Germline V CDR1 and CDR2: MDHEN, SYDVKM. The CDR3 DNA reads TGTGCCAGCAGGGGGTACCAGGACACCGGGGAGCTGTTTTTT. Translated, it gives CASRGYQDTGELFF. Complete variable domain (other parts from reference TRBV28 and TRBJ2-2): DVKVTQSSRYLVKRTGEKVFLECVQDMDHENMFWYRQDPGLGLRLIYFSYDVKMKEKGDIPEGYSVSREKKERFSLILESASTNQTSMYLCASRGYQDTGELFFGEGSRLTVL.

The chain couples TRBV4-1 to TRBJ2-7; D is uncertain. The CDR3 is made up of 16 amino acids. In germline, CDR1 is MGHRA, CDR2 YSYEKL. V lost 1 base and J lost 0, with 13 bases in between. DNA of the CDR3: TGCGCCAGCAGCCAAGCAGATATGGGCTTCTCCTACGAGCAGTACTTC. Its translation: CASSQADMGFSYEQYF.

The chain combines TRBV6-5 with TRBJ1-1; D is unclear. Germline CDR1 reads MNHEY; CDR2 reads SVGAGI. With 2 bases removed from V and 3 bases from J, the gap between germline ends came to 10 bases. The CDR3 extends over 14 amino acids. In DNA, the CDR3 is TGTGCCAGCAGTTACATTGGGAGATACACTGAAGCTTTCTTT. Its protein product is CASSYIGRYTEAFF.

The J gene is TRBJ2-7, the V gene TRBV29-1; 10 nucleotides line up with TRBD1. The CDR3 is 12 amino acids. Germline V gives CDR1 SQVTM, CDR2 ANQGSEA. J lost 6 bases, V lost 7 bases, and 6 bases had no gene match. The CDR3 coding sequence is TGCAGCGCCGGGACAGGGGTATCCGAGCAGTACTTC. This gives the protein CSAGTGVSEQYF.

This chain connects TRBV5-1 to TRBJ2-3; possibly TRBD1 for D (5 bases). The CDR3 consists of 15 residues. The germline V and J ends were trimmed by 5 bases and 6 bases, with 19 bases remaining between them. CDR1 is SGHRS, CDR2 YFSETQ, per germline. CDR3 protein: CASRLTINRQDTQYF. Written as DNA, the CDR3 is TGCGCCAGCAGACTTACCATTAATAGACAGGATACGCAGTATTTT.

V is TRBV29-1 and J is TRBJ2-1, with D perhaps given as TRBD1 or TRBD2 (6 bases each). The CDR3 runs 14 residues. Germline V CDR1 and CDR2: SQVTM, ANQGSEA. The V and J ends lost 5 bases and 5 bases respectively, with 16 bases between them. The CDR3 bases are TGCAGCGTTACGGGCAGGGGAGGTCACAATGAGCAGTTCTTC. Its translation: CSVTGRGGHNEQFF.

The chain employs TRBV10-1 and TRBJ1-1, with no clear D. The CDR3 contains 16 residues. Trimming removed 4 bases at V and 1 base at J, with 16 bases between. Germline CDR1 and CDR2: WNHNN and SYGVQD (reference sequence). As DNA, the CDR3 is TGCGCCAGCAGTGCGGAGGTCCTGGGCGAGAACACTGAAGCTTTCTTT. The encoded protein is CASSAEVLGENTEAFF.

V is TRBV11-3 and J is TRBJ2-1; D is perhaps TRBD1 or TRBD2 (5 bases each). The CDR3 consists of 17 residues. From germline, CDR1 is SGHNT and CDR2 YENEEA. The V end was cut by 1 base, the J end by 6 bases, with 19 bases between. The CDR3 here is CASSLVGTGPEGNEQFF. The CDR3 DNA reads TGTGCCAGCAGCTTAGTCGGAACGGGACCCGAGGGCAATGAGCAGTTCTTC. The full variable domain, in which reference TRBV11-3 and TRBJ2-1 provide the parts outside the CDR3, is EAGVVQSPRYKIIEKKQPVAFWCNPISGHNTLYWYLQNLGQGPELLIRYENEEAVDDSQLPKDRFSAERLKGVDSTLKIQPAELGDSAVYLCASSLVGTGPEGNEQFFGPGTRLTVL.

V gene TRBV7-2 combines with J gene TRBJ2-5, with D possibly being TRBD2 (5 bases). Trimming cost V 2 bases and J 0 bases, with 10 bases left between them. The CDR3 is 15 amino acids. The germline CDR1 and CDR2 sequences are SGHTA and FQGNSA. The CDR3 DNA sequence: TGTGCCAGCAGCTTATCCGGCGGGTACCAAGAGACCCAGTACTTC. The encoded protein is CASSLSGGYQETQYF.

This chain connects TRBV4-3 to TRBJ1-2; tentative D call: TRBD1 (6 bases). The CDR3 consists of 14 residues. Germline CDR1 and CDR2: LGHNA and YSLEER. Trimming pared 4 bases from V and 4 bases from J, leaving 13 bases between. The CDR3 is CASSPSTGGYGYTF. The CDR3 region has the DNA TGCGCCAGCAGCCCCTCGACAGGAGGCTATGGCTACACCTTC.

This sequence joins TRBV2 and TRBJ1-3; perhaps TRBD1 as D (5 bases). V was trimmed by 7 bases and J by 0 bases, leaving 10 bases between them. This CDR3 is 14 amino acids long. Germline V gene lookup returns CDR1 SNHLY and CDR2 FYNNEI. CDR3 sequence reads: CASKQDLSGNTIYF. The CDR3 nucleotides read TGTGCCAGCAAACAGGATCTCTCTGGAAACACCATATATTTT. The full variable domain, completed using reference TRBV2 and TRBJ1-3, is EPEVTQTPSHQVTQMGQEVILRCVPISNHLYFYWYRQILGQKVEFLVSFYNNEISEKSEIFDDQFSVERPDGSNFTLKIRSTKLEDSAMYFCASKQDLSGNTIYFGEGSWLTVV.

The chain has TRBV10-3 and TRBJ1-2; D might be TRBD1 (6 bases). Germline V CDR1 and CDR2: ENHRY, SYGVKD. V was shortened by 0 bases and J by 1 base, with 9 bases between the two germline ends. CDR3 length equals 15 residues. CDR3 sequence (DNA): TGTGCCATCAGTGAGTCGAGAGGGGGTAACTATGGCTACACCTTC. This sequence encodes CAISESRGGNYGYTF.

The V and J genes are TRBV5-1 and TRBJ1-6, with no clear D. V lost 4 bases, J lost 0 bases, and 20 bases lay in between. CDR3 length: 19 amino acids. Germline V gives CDR1 SGHRS, CDR2 YFSETQ. The CDR3 protein is CASSLGVVGASSYNSPLHF. DNA for the CDR3: TGCGCCAGCAGCCTGGGTGTGGTTGGAGCCAGCTCCTATAATTCACCCCTCCACTTT.

This chain links TRBV10-3 with TRBJ1-1; 7 bases line up with TRBD1. The length of the CDR3 is 18 residues. The trim removed 4 bases at V and 1 base at J, leaving 15 bases unmatched. The germline V gene has CDR1 ENHRY and CDR2 SYGVKD. CDR3 region: CAISGGQELVSGNTEAFF. The CDR3 DNA is TGTGCCATCAGTGGAGGACAGGAGCTTGTATCGGGGAACACTGAAGCTTTCTTT.

This chain links TRBV4-3 with TRBJ2-7; D is undetermined. Germline V gene data show CDR1 as LGHNA and CDR2 as YSLEER. Trimming left V 0 bases short and J 3 bases short, with 12 bases between. The CDR3 has 15 residues. The CDR3 region has the DNA TGCGCCAGCAGCCAAGAAATCGATAGCAACTACGAGCAGTACTTC. Encoded protein: CASSQEIDSNYEQYF.

Comment on this clone: Additional DNA sequences in this sample encode the identical CDR3. The CDR3 loop reads CASSVEGGGNQPQHF. CDR3 nucleotides: TGTGCCAGCAGCGTAGAGGGAGGAGGCAATCAGCCCCAGCATTTT. This chain connects TRBV9 to TRBJ1-5; D gene unclear. Germline CDR1 SGDLS, CDR2 YYNGEE. The CDR3 extends over 15 amino acids. Deletions cut 0 bases from V and 2 bases from J, with 9 bases between.

The rearrangement joins TRBV30 to TRBJ2-1, with TRBD2 identical over 8 bases. Germline V gives CDR1 GTSNPN, CDR2 SVGIG (reference sequence). J lost 4 bases, V lost 4 bases, and 9 bases had no gene match. The CDR3 runs to 15 residues. The CDR3 region has the DNA TGTGCCTGGATTGTCGGAAGCGGGAGTTACAATGAGCAGTTCTTC. Its protein is CAWIVGSGSYNEQFF.

This chain uses TRBV6-2 or TRBV6-3 with TRBJ1-1, with a possible D match to TRBD1 (6 bases). Trimming took 0 bases from V and 0 from J, leaving 17 bases between them. Germline V CDR1 and CDR2: MNHEY, SVGEGT. This CDR3 has 18 amino acids. The CDR3 DNA reads as TGTGCCAGCAGTTACTCGGGGGGGCTATTGGGCATGAACACTGAAGCTTTCTTT. It encodes CASSYSGGLLGMNTEAFF.

V gene TRBV6-6 combines with J gene TRBJ1-2, with 9 bases that match TRBD1. Germline V gene sequence: CDR1 MNHNY, CDR2 SVGAGI (reference sequence). V dropped 5 bases and J dropped 7; count of bases not matched to a gene: 8. The CDR3 runs to 14 residues. This CDR3 is CASSIRDREGGYTF. For the CDR3, the DNA is TGTGCCAGCAGTATCCGGGACAGGGAGGGTGGCTACACCTTC.

This clone was seen just once. The CDR3 protein is CASSLAQIYEQYF. CDR3 bases: TGCGCCAGCAGCTTGGCCCAAATCTACGAGCAGTACTTC. The genes are TRBV5-1 and TRBJ2-7, with D hard to call. The germline gives CDR1 SGHRS, CDR2 YFSETQ. V was shortened by 0 bases and J by 3 bases, with 7 bases between the two germline ends. This CDR3 comprises 13 residues.

J is TRBJ2-7 and V is TRBV2; 12 positions agree with TRBD2. Germline V gives CDR1 SNHLY, CDR2 FYNNEI. Unmatched junction bases numbered 4, after V lost 5 bases and J lost 5 bases. This CDR3 region has 14 residues. The CDR3 sequence: CASSPGLAGNEQYF. CDR3 bases: TGTGCCAGCAGTCCCGGACTAGCGGGAAACGAGCAGTACTTC.

The rearrangement links TRBV9 to TRBJ2-5; D is perhaps TRBD1 or TRBD2 (5 bases each). The CDR3 is 14 residues long. The V end was cut by 2 bases, the J end by 2 bases, with 10 bases between. Germline CDR1 and CDR2: SGDLS and YYNGEE. DNA for the CDR3: TGTGCCAGCAGCGTGGGGGACCCTCAAGAGACCCAGTACTTC. As protein: CASSVGDPQETQYF.

V and J are TRBV7-9 and TRBJ2-2; D uncertain. The CDR3 has 16 amino acids. Germline V CDR1 and CDR2: SEHNR, FQNEAQ (reference sequence). V lost 5 bases to trimming and J lost 0 bases, with 13 bases between them. Here the CDR3 DNA reads TGTGCCAGCAGCCCAGTTAGTAGGCCGAACACCGGGGAGCTGTTTTTT. Translated: CASSPVSRPNTGELFF.

This clone occurred once. This chain connects TRBV28 to TRBJ2-5, with D perhaps TRBD1 (5 bases). CDR1 and CDR2 from the germline V gene are MDHEN and SYDVKM. The CDR3 covers 15 residues. V was shortened by 4 bases and J by 0 bases, with 12 bases between the two germline ends. CDR3 DNA: TGTGCCAGCAGTTCCCCGACAGTTAACCAAGAGACCCAGTACTTC. Protein product: CASSSPTVNQETQYF.

This clone was recorded a few times. The chain uses TRBV27 and TRBJ2-7; maybe TRBD2 (5 bases). The germline V gene encodes CDR1 MNHEY and CDR2 SMNVEV (reference sequence). V was pared by 5 bases and J by 3 bases, with 20 bases between. The CDR3 has 16 amino acids. CDR3 protein: CASSPTKAFGGYEQYF. The CDR3 DNA reads TGTGCCAGCAGTCCCACAAAGGCATTCGGAGGCTACGAGCAGTACTTC.

The V and J genes are TRBV6-4 and TRBJ2-6; D unclear. The CDR3 sequence is 16 residues long. Germline V CDR1 and CDR2: MRHNA, SNTAGT. V gave up 0 bases and J gave up 0 bases, with 6 bases separating them. This CDR3 reads CASSDSTTSGANVLTF. The CDR3 DNA sequence: TGTGCCAGCAGTGACTCTACTACCTCTGGGGCCAACGTCCTGACTTTC.

This clone has just a few counts. Other nucleotide sequences in the sample specify the same CDR3. The rearrangement joins TRBV3-1 (or the pseudogene TRBV3-2) to TRBJ1-5, with 7 bases fitting TRBD1. CDR3 length: 13 amino acids. Per germline, CDR1 LGHDT and CDR2 YNNKEL (reference sequence). With 1 base clipped from V and 7 bases from J, the junction kept 1 base outside the gene matches. CDR3 sequence reads: CASSQGDRQPQHF. The CDR3 DNA reads as TGTGCCAGCAGCCAAGGGGACAGACAGCCCCAGCATTTT.

The V and J genes are TRBV11-1 and TRBJ2-7; D call uncertain. Germline V lookup: CDR1 SGHAT, CDR2 FQDESV (reference sequence). Trimming left V 3 bases short and J 0 bases short, with 6 bases between. CDR3 length: 13 amino acids. CDR3 nucleotides: TGTGCCAGCAGCTTTCAACCCTCCTACGAGCAGTACTTC. Translated, it gives CASSFQPSYEQYF.

The chain is built from TRBV7-3 and TRBJ2-7; D is tentatively TRBD1 or TRBD2 (5 bases each). The V end lost 3 bases, the J end lost 3 bases, and 12 bases lay between the germline ends. This CDR3 has 14 amino acids. CDR1 SGHTA and CDR2 FQGTGA come from the germline V gene. The CDR3 protein is CASSLSGTRYEQYF. CDR3 sequence (DNA): TGTGCCAGCAGCTTGTCCGGGACCCGCTACGAGCAGTACTTC.

The V and J genes are TRBV7-9 and TRBJ2-7; D is ambiguous. The CDR3 is 12 amino acids. Germline assignment: CDR1 SEHNR and CDR2 FQNEAQ (reference sequence). V was shortened by 8 bases and J by 3 bases, with 11 bases between the two germline ends. CDR3 residues: CASGQERYEQYF. CDR3 in DNA: TGTGCCAGCGGGCAGGAACGCTACGAGCAGTACTTC.